This is a list of T cell receptor beta chains from one sample in a study of T cells in Graves' hyperthyroidism and ophthalmopathy. MiXCR, run by TCRdb on the multiplex PCR reads, gives a single entry per CDR3 protein. Of more than 450,000 distinct CDR3 sequences listed, approximately 15% were seen once; the top ten hold about 15%. The sample was blood. The receptors derive from a woman between 40 and 55 years old with Graves' hyperthyroidism. Each CDR3 is given with its conserved first and last residue. A D gene is named only where the DNA matches it firmly. Size is omitted from some rows. Given values are once, few, many or a class for expanded clones.

J: TRBJ2-7; size: NA; D: NA; V: TRBV6-1; DNA: TGTGCCAGCAGTGAAGCGGGGGGATTGAGGGAGCAGTACTTC; CDR3: CASSEAGGLREQYF
J: TRBJ1-1; size: many; D: NA; V: TRBV20-1; DNA: TGCAGTGCTAGAGATGGTAAAGGGGGCACTGAAGCTTTCTTT; CDR3: CSARDGKGGTEAFF
J: TRBJ2-1; size: few; D: NA; V: TRBV4-1; DNA: TGCGCCAGCAGCCATGGAACGGCAGTGGGTGAGCAGTTCTTC; CDR3: CASSHGTAVGEQFF
J: TRBJ1-5; size: many; D: NA; V: TRBV7-2; DNA: TGTGCCAGCAGCTTAGAGCCAGGAAGCAATCAGCCCCAGCATTTT; CDR3: CASSLEPGSNQPQHF
J: TRBJ1-1; size: few; D: NA; V: TRBV28; DNA: TGTGCCAGCAGTTTCCTCCGGGGGGGGGGGGTGGACACTGAAGCTTTCTTT; CDR3: CASSFLRGGGVDTEAFF
J: TRBJ2-5; size: many; D: NA; V: TRBV9; DNA: TGTGCCAGCAGTCAGACGAACAGGGAAGAGACCCAGTACTTC; CDR3: CASSQTNREETQYF
J: TRBJ1-1; size: NA; D: TRBD1; V: TRBV27; DNA: TGTGCCAGCAGTTTAAAGGACAGGGGAACCCTGGGAGCTTTCTTT; CDR3: CASSLKDRGTLGAFF
J: TRBJ2-7; size: many; D: TRBD2; V: TRBV12-3/TRBV12-4; DNA: TGTGCCAGCATCCCCGGGACTAGCGGAACCTACGAGCAGTACTTC; CDR3: CASIPGTSGTYEQYF
J: TRBJ1-6; size: many; D: NA; V: TRBV2; DNA: TGTGCCAGCAGTGGGGACACTAAGACGGGGAATTCACCCCTCCACTTT; CDR3: CASSGDTKTGNSPLHF
J: TRBJ1-5; size: many; D: TRBD1; V: TRBV6-1; DNA: TGTGCCAGCAGTGAAGTAGGGGGCGATCAGCCCCAGCATTTT; CDR3: CASSEVGGDQPQHF
J: TRBJ2-2; size: NA; D: TRBD2; V: TRBV7-9; DNA: TGTGCCAGCAGCTTAGTGGAGACTAGCGGGGTCCCGAACACCGGGGAGCTGTTTTTT; CDR3: CASSLVETSGVPNTGELFF
J: TRBJ1-2; size: NA; D: NA; V: TRBV6-2/TRBV6-3; DNA: TGTGCCAGCAGTTACTCTACAGGGCAAGAGGGTGGCTACACCTTC; CDR3: CASSYSTGQEGGYTF
J: TRBJ1-6; size: few; D: NA; V: TRBV6-1; DNA: TGTGCCAGCAGTGAAGGCGTGTCCTATAATTCACCCCTCCACTTT; CDR3: CASSEGVSYNSPLHF
J: TRBJ1-1; size: many; D: NA; V: TRBV30; DNA: TGTGCCTGGAGTGTAATAGCCTGGACTGAAGCTTTCTTT; CDR3: CAWSVIAWTEAFF
J: TRBJ2-7; size: NA; D: NA; V: TRBV30; DNA: TGTGCCTGGAGTACCGGGACCCCGTACGAGCAGTACTTC; CDR3: CAWSTGTPYEQYF
J: TRBJ2-5; size: NA; D: NA; V: TRBV5-1; DNA: TGCGCCAGCAGCTTGCGGGGAGAGGTTCAAGAGACCCAGTACTTC; CDR3: CASSLRGEVQETQYF
J: TRBJ2-7; size: few; D: NA; V: TRBV9; DNA: TGTGCCAGCAGCGTAGGTATAATAGCGGCTACCGGCGAGCAGTACTTC; CDR3: CASSVGIIAATGEQYF
J: TRBJ2-2; size: few; D: TRBD2; V: TRBV7-2; DNA: TGTGCCAGCAGCTTAGAACTAGCGGGAGGGTTGGACACCGGGGAGCTGTTTTTT; CDR3: CASSLELAGGLDTGELFF
J: TRBJ1-2; size: few; D: NA; V: TRBV9; DNA: TGTGCCAGCAGCGTAACGAATTCCCCCGCTGGCTACACCTTC; CDR3: CASSVTNSPAGYTF
J: TRBJ1-3; size: many; D: NA; V: TRBV28; DNA: TGTGCCAGCAGTTTAAAAGGGGGAGCGGGAAACACCATATATTTT; CDR3: CASSLKGGAGNTIYF
J: TRBJ2-7; size: many; D: NA; V: TRBV5-1; DNA: TGCGCCAGCAGTGGGGTGGGGGCAGCCGAATACGAGCAGTACTTC; CDR3: CASSGVGAAEYEQYF
J: TRBJ1-1; size: NA; D: NA; V: TRBV10-3; DNA: TGTGCCACCGGAGACAGCGGACGGATGAACACTGAAGCTTTCTTT; CDR3: CATGDSGRMNTEAFF
J: TRBJ1-1; size: NA; D: NA; V: TRBV12-3/TRBV12-4; DNA: TGTGCCAGCAGCTGGGGAGGGTACACGAACACTGAAGCTTTCTTT; CDR3: CASSWGGYTNTEAFF
J: TRBJ2-1; size: few; D: TRBD2; V: TRBV20-1; DNA: TGCAGTGCCAGGACCCCGGGACTAGCGGGGGGCGAGCAGTTCTTC; CDR3: CSARTPGLAGGEQFF
J: TRBJ1-5; size: many; D: NA; V: TRBV12-3/TRBV12-4; DNA: TGTGCCAGCAGCCTGACCAGGGATCAGCCCCAGCATTTT; CDR3: CASSLTRDQPQHF
J: TRBJ2-1; size: NA; D: TRBD2; V: TRBV7-2; DNA: TGTGCCAGCAGCTTAGGGACGACTAGCGGGAGTTACAATGAGCAGTTCTTC; CDR3: CASSLGTTSGSYNEQFF
J: TRBJ2-6; size: many; D: NA; V: TRBV12-3/TRBV12-4; DNA: TGTGCCAGCAGCTCTTGGGCGGAAGGGGCCAACGTCCTGACTTTC; CDR3: CASSSWAEGANVLTF
J: TRBJ2-1; size: NA; D: TRBD1; V: TRBV7-9; DNA: TGTGCCAGCAGCTTAGGGGACAGGGAAAACAATGAGCAGTTCTTC; CDR3: CASSLGDRENNEQFF
J: TRBJ1-5; size: NA; D: TRBD1; V: TRBV24-1; DNA: TGTGCCACCAGTGGACAGGGGGCAAGCAATCAGCCCCAGCATTTT; CDR3: CATSGQGASNQPQHF